Listed here is a single T cell receptor beta chain. This sample is part of a study of cytomegalovirus exposure and HLA in healthy donors. V lost 5 bases, J lost 5 bases, and 13 bases lay in between. The CDR3 consists of 15 residues. Germline V CDR1 and CDR2: LNHDA, SQIVND (reference sequence). This PCR relied on a set of 60 Vbeta primers and 13 Jbeta primers. Profiling relied on immunoSEQ multiplex PCR, and the TCRdb table lists in-frame clones only, not all of them. The data hold roughly 200,000 clones, with 75% to 85% observed a single time. This chain connects TRBV19 to TRBJ1-6; weak D call: TRBD1 (6 bases). The sequenced sample was PBMCs. This sequence was found in a woman aged 30 to 39 in good health and CMV-seropositive. CDR3 region: CASSQSRDNNSPLHF. In nucleotides, the CDR3 is TGTGCCAGTAGTCAATCCCGGGACAATAATTCACCCCTCCACTTT.